This TCR beta chain was recorded in a study of identical twins. Whole-study findings and limits: Donors were not followed over many years; analysis was cross-sectional. Fewer insertions characterized abundant cord blood beta clonotypes, whereas memory repertoires showed none.

A universal primer site was added by template switching, and unique molecular identifiers were carried by the cDNA. TCRdb redid the calling of the 5' RACE reads with MiXCR, one entry per CDR3 protein. The sample holds over 500,000 distinct CDR3 sequences, approximately 22% seen once. As to this clonotype: Its antigen is not identified.

These same data were also listed under a study on T cells expressing NK-cell markers. That report notes: Where several donors were concerned, these clonotypes also led the CD3+CD56-NKG2C+ fraction.

The receptor comes from a woman under 30 in good health. The specimen was CD4+ T cells sorted from blood.

The CDR3 sequence is CASRGRGTGNGHEQYF. The CDR3 coding sequence is TGTGCCAGCAGAGGGCGAGGGACAGGGAACGGCCACGAGCAGTACTTC. This rearrangement joins TRBV19 to TRBJ2-7, with 9 bases lining up with TRBD1. The CDR3 is made up of 16 amino acids. Per the germline V gene, CDR1 is LNHDA and CDR2 is SQIVND (reference sequence). The junction had 17 bases not matched to a gene; V was cut back by 9 bases and J by 5 bases.